This T cell receptor beta chain emerged from a study of technical replicates of blood from a handful of donors. Method: immunoSEQ multiplex PCR; TCRdb's copy keeps in-frame clones and lacks some. The sample includes 66,000 or so clones, 70% to 90% of them seen just once. The CDR3 contains 12 residues. V dropped 5 bases and J dropped 12 bases, with 17 bases sitting between them. The germline CDR1 and CDR2 sequences are MNHNS and SASEGT. The receptor was derived from a human donor in good health. Some clones in this sample may be carry-over from other donors' samples. Sample: PBMCs. The chain employs TRBV6-1 and TRBJ2-7; D is unresolved. The CDR3 spells CASSIQALLVYF. The CDR3 bases are TGTGCCAGCAGTATTCAGGCTTTACTTGTGTACTTC.